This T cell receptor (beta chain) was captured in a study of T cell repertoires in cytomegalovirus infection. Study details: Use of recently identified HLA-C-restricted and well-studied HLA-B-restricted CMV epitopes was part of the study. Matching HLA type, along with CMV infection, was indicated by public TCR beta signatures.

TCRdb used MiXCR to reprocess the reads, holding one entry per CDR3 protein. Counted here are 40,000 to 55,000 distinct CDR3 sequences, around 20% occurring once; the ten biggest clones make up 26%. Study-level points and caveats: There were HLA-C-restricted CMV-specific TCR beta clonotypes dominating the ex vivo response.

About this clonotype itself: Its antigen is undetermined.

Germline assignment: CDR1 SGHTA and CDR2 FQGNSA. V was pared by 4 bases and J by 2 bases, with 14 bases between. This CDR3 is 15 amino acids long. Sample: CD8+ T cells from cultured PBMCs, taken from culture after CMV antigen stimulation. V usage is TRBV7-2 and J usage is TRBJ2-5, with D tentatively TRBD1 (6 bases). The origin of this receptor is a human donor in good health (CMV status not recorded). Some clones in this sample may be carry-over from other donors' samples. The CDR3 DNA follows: TGTGCCAGCAGCTGGTACAGGGTGGGGCAAGAGACCCAGTACTTC. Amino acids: CASSWYRVGQETQYF.